The 7 T cell receptor beta chains listed next were all sequenced from one sample in a study of blood T cells in healthy people across ages. A second PCR, run for roughly 7 to 11 cycles, used a sample-barcoded 5' primer plus a J-beta primer mix. TCRdb ran MiXCR on the 5' RACE reads and lists one entry per CDR3 protein. In the table there are approximately 780,000 distinct CDR3 sequences, roughly 25% of which are singletons. These data were also reused for a study on T cells of mothers and their children.

Source material: blood. The source of these receptors is a boy between 5 and 17 years old in good health.

This clonotype has only a few counts. J is TRBJ2-5 and V is TRBV5-1, with D perhaps matching TRBD2 (5 bases). Germline lookup yields CDR1 SGHRS and CDR2 YFSETQ. The V gene lost 0 bases and the J gene lost 3 bases, with 15 bases spanning the gap. The CDR3 is 16 amino acids. CDR3 nucleotide sequence: TGCGCCAGCAGCTTGGGAGAATGGGCGGGTAAAGAGACCCAGTACTTC. As protein: CASSLGEWAGKETQYF.

The J gene is TRBJ1-2, the V gene TRBV29-1; TRBD1 agrees at 7 bases. J lost 5 bases, V lost 1 base, and 13 bases had no gene match. Germline V gene sequence: CDR1 SQVTM, CDR2 ANQGSEA. This CDR3 region has 16 residues. As DNA, the CDR3 is TGCAGCGTTGAAGTTCGGACAGGCACCTTTGGGTATGGCTACACCTTC. Its protein product is CSVEVRTGTFGYGYTF.

This clonotype was observed a handful of times. The genes are TRBV7-9 and TRBJ1-1, with a possible D match to TRBD1 (5 bases). This CDR3 spans 14 amino acids. Germline CDR1 reads SEHNR; CDR2 reads FQNEAQ (reference sequence). V lost 5 bases and J 6 bases, leaving 16 bases between the germline ends. The CDR3 DNA reads TGTGCCAGCAGCCCCCCGCCCTGGGGGTCTGAAGCTTTCTTT. Amino acids: CASSPPPWGSEAFF.

The chain has TRBV10-3 and TRBJ2-1; TRBD2 agrees at 7 bases. The J call may be faulty, since TRBJ2-5 better matches the DNA end. Per germline, CDR1 ENHRY and CDR2 SYGVKD. The CDR3 spans 16 residues. The CDR3 region is CAISDWAGETKETQYF. In DNA form, the CDR3 reads TGTGCCATCAGTGATTGGGCGGGGGAGACGAAAGAGACCCAGTACTTC.

The rearrangement uses TRBV7-2 and TRBJ2-5; D is undetermined. Trimming left V 5 bases short and J 2 bases short, with 24 bases between. The CDR3 sequence is 18 residues long. Germline assignment: CDR1 SGHTA and CDR2 FQGNSA. CDR3 bases: TGTGCCAGCAGCCCCTTGGTTGGGCGACCATCAATACAAGAGACCCAGTACTTC. Encoded protein: CASSPLVGRPSIQETQYF.

The V and J genes are TRBV7-6 and TRBJ2-1; 11 bases line up with TRBD2. Germline V gene data show CDR1 as SGHVS and CDR2 as FNYEAQ. The V segment lost 5 bases and the J segment 4 bases; nucleotides outside the gene matches: 4. This CDR3 contains 15 residues. The CDR3: CASSHSGGAYNEQFF. DNA of the CDR3: TGTGCCAGCAGCCATAGCGGGGGGGCTTACAATGAGCAGTTCTTC. The whole variable domain, remainder taken from reference TRBV7-6 and TRBJ2-1, is GAGVSQSPRYKVTKRGQDVALRCDPISGHVSLYWYRQALGQGPEFLTYFNYEAQQDKSGLPNDRFSAERPEGSISTLTIQRTEQRDSAMYRCASSHSGGAYNEQFFGPGTRLTVL.

The chain recombines TRBV12-3 or TRBV12-4 with TRBJ2-7, with TRBD1 matching over 7 bases. The CDR3 covers 18 residues. The trim removed 6 bases at V and 5 bases at J, leaving 22 bases unmatched. The CDR3 bases are TGTGCCAGCAGGCCCGAGGGACAGAATACTTGGCCTGACCACGAGCAGTACTTC. Protein product: CASRPEGQNTWPDHEQYF.